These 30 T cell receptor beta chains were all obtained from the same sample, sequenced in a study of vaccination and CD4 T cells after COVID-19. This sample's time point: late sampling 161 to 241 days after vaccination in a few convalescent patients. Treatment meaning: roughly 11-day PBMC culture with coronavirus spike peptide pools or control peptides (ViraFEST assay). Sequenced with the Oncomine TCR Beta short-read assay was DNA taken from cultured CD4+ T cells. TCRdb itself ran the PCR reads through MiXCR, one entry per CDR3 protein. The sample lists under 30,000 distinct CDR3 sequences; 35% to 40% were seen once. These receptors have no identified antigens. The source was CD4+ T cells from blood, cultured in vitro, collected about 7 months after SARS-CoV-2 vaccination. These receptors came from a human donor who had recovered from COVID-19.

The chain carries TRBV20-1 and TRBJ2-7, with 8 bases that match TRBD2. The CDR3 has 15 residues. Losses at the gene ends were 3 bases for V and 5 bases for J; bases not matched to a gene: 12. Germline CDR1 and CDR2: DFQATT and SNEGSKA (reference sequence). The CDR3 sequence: CSASQPSGGGHEQYF. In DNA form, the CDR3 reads TGCAGTGCTAGTCAGCCGAGCGGCGGGGGGCACGAGCAGTACTTC.

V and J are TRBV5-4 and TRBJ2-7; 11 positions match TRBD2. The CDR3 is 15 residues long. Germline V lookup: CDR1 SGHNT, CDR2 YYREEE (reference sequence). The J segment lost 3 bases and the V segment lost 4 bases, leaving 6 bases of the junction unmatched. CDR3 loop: CASSELTSGNYEQYF. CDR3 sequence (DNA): TGTGCCAGCAGCGAGCTGACTAGCGGGAACTACGAGCAGTACTTC. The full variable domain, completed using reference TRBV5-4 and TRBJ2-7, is ETGVTQSPTHLIKTRGQQVTLRCSSQSGHNTVSWYQQALGQGPQFIFQYYREEENGRGNFPPRFSGLQFPNYSSELNVNALELDDSALYLCASSELTSGNYEQYFGPGTRLTVT.

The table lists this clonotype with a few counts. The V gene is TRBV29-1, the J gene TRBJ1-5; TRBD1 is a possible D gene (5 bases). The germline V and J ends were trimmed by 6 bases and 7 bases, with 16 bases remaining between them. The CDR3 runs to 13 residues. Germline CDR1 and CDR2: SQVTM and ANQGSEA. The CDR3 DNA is TGCAGCGTGAGCCGGGGCCTAGGGCAGCCCCAGCATTTT. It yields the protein CSVSRGLGQPQHF.

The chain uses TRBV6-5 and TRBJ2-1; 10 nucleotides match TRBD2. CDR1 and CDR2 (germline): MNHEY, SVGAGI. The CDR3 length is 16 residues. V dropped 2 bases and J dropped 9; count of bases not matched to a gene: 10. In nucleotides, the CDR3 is TGTGCCAGCAGTTACATTAGCGGGAGGCCCCCGGGTGAGCAGTTCTTC. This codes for CASSYISGRPPGEQFF.

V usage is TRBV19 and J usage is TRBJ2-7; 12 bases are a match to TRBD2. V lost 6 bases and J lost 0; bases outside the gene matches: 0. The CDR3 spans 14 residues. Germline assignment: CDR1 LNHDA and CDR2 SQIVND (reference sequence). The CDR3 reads CASRTSGSSYEQYF. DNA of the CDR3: TGTGCCAGTAGGACTAGCGGGAGCTCCTACGAGCAGTACTTC.

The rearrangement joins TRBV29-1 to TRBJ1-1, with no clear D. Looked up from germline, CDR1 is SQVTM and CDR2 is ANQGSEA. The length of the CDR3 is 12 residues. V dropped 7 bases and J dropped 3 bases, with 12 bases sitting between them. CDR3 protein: CSAAVGDTEAFF. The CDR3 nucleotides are TGCAGCGCTGCCGTCGGAGACACTGAAGCTTTCTTT.

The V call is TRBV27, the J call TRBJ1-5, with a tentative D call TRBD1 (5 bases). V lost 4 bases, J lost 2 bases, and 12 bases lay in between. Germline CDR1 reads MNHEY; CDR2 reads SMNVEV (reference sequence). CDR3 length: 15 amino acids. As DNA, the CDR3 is TGTGCCAGCAGTTCGAGGGGACCTCGCAATCAGCCCCAGCATTTT. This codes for CASSSRGPRNQPQHF.

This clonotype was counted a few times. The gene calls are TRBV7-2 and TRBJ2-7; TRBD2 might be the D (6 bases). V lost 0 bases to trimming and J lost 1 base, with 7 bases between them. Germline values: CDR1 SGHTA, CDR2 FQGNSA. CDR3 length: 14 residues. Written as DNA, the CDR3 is TGTGCCAGCAGCTTAGCTGCGGGGTCCTACGAGCAGTACTTC. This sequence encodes CASSLAAGSYEQYF. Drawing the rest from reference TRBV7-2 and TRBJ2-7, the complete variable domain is GAGVSQSPSNKVTEKGKDVELRCDPISGHTALYWYRQSLGQGLEFLIYFQGNSAPDKSGLPSDRFSAERTGGSVSTLTIQRTQQEDSAVYLCASSLAAGSYEQYFGPGTRLTVT.

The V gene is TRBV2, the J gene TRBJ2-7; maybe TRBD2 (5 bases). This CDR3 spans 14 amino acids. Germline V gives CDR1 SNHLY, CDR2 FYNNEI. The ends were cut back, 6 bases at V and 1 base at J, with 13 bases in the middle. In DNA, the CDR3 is TGTGCCAGCAGGTTACACGAGGGATCCTACGAGCAGTACTTC. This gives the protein CASRLHEGSYEQYF.

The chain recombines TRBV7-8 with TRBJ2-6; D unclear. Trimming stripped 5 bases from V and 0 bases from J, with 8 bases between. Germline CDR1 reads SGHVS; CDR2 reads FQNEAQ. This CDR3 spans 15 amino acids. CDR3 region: CASSAVLSGANVLTF. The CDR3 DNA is TGTGCCAGCAGCGCCGTCCTCTCTGGGGCCAACGTCCTGACTTTC. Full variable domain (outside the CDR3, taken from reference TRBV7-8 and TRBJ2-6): GAGVSQSPRYKVAKRGQDVALRCDPISGHVSLFWYQQALGQGPEFLTYFQNEAQLDKSGLPSDRFFAERPEGSVSTLKIQRTQQEDSAVYLCASSAVLSGANVLTFGAGSRLTVL.

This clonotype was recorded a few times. The CDR3 sequence: CSARAPGSALSYEQYF. The CDR3 DNA reads TGCAGTGCTAGAGCCCCCGGGTCTGCCCTCTCCTACGAGCAGTACTTC. This chain links TRBV20-1 with TRBJ2-7; no definite D call. CDR1 and CDR2 from the germline V gene are DFQATT and SNEGSKA (reference sequence). CDR3 length: 16 residues. Deletions cut 1 base from V and 0 bases from J, with 16 bases between.

The CDR3 nucleotides are TGTGCCACCAACGGAGATAGCACAGATACGCAGTATTTT. It translates to CATNGDSTDTQYF. The chain employs TRBV24-1 and TRBJ2-3; D gene unclear. Germline loops: CDR1 KGHDR, CDR2 SFDVKD. CDR3 length: 13 residues. V was cut by 8 bases and J by 0 bases, with 8 bases left in between.

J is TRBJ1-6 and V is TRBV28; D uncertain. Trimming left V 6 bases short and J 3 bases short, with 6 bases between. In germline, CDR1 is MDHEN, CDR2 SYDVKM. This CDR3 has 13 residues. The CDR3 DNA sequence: TGTGCCAGCAGCTTGAACTATAATTCACCCCTCCACTTT. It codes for CASSLNYNSPLHF.

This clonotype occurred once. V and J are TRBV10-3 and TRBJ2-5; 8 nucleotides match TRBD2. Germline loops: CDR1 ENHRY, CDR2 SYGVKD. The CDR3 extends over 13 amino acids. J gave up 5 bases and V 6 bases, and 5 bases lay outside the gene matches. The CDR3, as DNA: TGTGCCATCAGCGGTACTAGCGGCGAGACCCAGTACTTC. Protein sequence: CAISGTSGETQYF.

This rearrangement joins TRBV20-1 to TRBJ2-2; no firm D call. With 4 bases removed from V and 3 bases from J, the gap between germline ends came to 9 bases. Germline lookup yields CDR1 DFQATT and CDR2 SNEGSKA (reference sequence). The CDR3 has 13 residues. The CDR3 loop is CSAKLHDTGELFF. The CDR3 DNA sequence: TGCAGTGCTAAGCTCCACGACACCGGGGAGCTGTTTTTT.

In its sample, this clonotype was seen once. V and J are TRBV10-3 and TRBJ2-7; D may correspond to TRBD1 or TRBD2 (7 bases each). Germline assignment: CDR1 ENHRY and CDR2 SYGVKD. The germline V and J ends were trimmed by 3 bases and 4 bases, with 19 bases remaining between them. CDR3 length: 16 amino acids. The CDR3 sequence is CAISDLDHRGGYEQYF. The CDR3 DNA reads TGTGCCATCAGTGATTTGGATCACAGGGGAGGGTACGAGCAGTACTTC.

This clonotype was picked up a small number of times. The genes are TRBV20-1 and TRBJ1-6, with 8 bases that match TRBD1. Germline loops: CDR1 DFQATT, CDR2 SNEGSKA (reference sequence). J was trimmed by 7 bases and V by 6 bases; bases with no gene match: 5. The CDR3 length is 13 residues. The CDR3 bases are TGCAGTGCCCTAACAGGGGGGAATTCACCCCTCCACTTT. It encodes CSALTGGNSPLHF.

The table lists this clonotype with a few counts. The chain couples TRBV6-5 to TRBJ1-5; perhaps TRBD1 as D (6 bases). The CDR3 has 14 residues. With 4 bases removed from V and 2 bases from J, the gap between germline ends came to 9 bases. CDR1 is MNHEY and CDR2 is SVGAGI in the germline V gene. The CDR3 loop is CASSSQGGNQPQHF. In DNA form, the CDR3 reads TGTGCCAGCAGTTCACAGGGTGGCAATCAGCCCCAGCATTTT.

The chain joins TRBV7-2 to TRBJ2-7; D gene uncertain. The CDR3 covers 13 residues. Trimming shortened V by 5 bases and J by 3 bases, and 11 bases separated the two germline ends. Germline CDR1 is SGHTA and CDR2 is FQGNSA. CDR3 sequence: CASSDRVVYEQYF. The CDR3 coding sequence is TGTGCCAGCAGCGACCGGGTCGTCTACGAGCAGTACTTC.

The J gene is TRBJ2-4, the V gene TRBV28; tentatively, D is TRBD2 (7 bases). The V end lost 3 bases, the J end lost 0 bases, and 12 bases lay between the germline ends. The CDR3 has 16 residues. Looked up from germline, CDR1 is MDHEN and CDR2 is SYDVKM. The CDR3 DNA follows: TGTGCCAGCAGTTTGGGGGGGCCATCAGCCAAAAACATTCAGTACTTC. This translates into CASSLGGPSAKNIQYF.

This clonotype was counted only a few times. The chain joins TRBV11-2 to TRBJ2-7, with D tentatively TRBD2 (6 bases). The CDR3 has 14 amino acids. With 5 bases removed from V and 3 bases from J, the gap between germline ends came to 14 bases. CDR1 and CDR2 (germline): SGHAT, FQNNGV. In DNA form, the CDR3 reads TGTGCCAGCAGCCCCCTGAAGGGACTCTACGAGCAGTACTTC. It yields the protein CASSPLKGLYEQYF.

The CDR3 is CSASPSPDEQFF. In DNA form, the CDR3 reads TGCAGTGCTTCCCCTTCCCCCGATGAGCAGTTCTTC. The chain links TRBV20-1 to TRBJ2-1; D not resolved. CDR3 length equals 12 residues. Trimming cost V 5 bases and J 8 bases, with 13 bases left between them. CDR1 and CDR2 from the germline V gene are DFQATT and SNEGSKA (reference sequence).

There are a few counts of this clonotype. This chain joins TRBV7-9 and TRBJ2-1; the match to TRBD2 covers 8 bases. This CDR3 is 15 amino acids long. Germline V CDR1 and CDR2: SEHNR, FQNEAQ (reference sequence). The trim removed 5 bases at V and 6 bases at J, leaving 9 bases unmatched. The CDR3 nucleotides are TGTGCCAGCAGCCCCCCCGGCGGGAGGTTCAATGAGCAGTTCTTC. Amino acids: CASSPPGGRFNEQFF.

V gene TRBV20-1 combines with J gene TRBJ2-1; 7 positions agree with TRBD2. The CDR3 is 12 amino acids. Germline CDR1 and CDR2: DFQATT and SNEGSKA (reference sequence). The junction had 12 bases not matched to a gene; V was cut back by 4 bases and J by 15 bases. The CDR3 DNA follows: TGCAGTGCTACCCGACTTGCGGGAGCTTGGTTCTTC. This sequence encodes CSATRLAGAWFF.

The CDR3 DNA sequence: TGCGCCAGCAGCCCTGGGACCGACCAAGAGACCCAGTACTTC. Translated: CASSPGTDQETQYF. The gene calls are TRBV5-1 and TRBJ2-5, with D perhaps given as TRBD1 or TRBD2 (5 bases each). Germline-derived CDR1 and CDR2 are SGHRS and YFSETQ. V lost 4 bases and J 0 bases, leaving 10 bases between the germline ends. There are 14 residues in the CDR3.

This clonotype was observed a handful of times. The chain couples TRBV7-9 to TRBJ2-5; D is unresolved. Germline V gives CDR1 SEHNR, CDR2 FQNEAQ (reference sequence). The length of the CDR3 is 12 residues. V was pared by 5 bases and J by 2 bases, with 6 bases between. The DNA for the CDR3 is TGTGCCAGCAGCCGCCCACAAGAGACCCAGTACTTC. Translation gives CASSRPQETQYF.

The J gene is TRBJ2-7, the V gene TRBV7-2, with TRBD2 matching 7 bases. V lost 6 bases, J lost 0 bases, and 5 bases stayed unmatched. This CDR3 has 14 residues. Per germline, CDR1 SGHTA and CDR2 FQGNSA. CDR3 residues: CASSWGLSSYEQYF. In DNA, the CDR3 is TGTGCCAGCAGTTGGGGACTATCCTCCTACGAGCAGTACTTC.

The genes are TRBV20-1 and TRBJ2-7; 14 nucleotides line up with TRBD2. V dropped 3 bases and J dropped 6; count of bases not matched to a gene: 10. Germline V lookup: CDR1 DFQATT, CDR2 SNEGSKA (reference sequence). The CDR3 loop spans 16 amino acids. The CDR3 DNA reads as TGCAGTGCTAGTTTGGTCCAGACTAGCGGGAGGGGCGAGCAGTACTTC. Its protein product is CSASLVQTSGRGEQYF.

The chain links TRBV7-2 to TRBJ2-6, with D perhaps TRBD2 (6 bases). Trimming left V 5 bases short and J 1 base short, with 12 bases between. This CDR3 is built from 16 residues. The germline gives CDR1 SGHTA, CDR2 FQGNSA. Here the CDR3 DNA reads TGTGCCAGCAGCCTAGTTGGGACTTCTGGGGCCAACGTCCTGACTTTC. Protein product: CASSLVGTSGANVLTF.

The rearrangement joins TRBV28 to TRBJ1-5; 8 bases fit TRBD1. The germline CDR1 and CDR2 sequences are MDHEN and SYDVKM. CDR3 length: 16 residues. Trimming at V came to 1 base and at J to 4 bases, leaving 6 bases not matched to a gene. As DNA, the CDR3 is TGTGCCAGCAGTTTATTAGACAGGGGACGGAATCAGCCCCAGCATTTT. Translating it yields CASSLLDRGRNQPQHF.